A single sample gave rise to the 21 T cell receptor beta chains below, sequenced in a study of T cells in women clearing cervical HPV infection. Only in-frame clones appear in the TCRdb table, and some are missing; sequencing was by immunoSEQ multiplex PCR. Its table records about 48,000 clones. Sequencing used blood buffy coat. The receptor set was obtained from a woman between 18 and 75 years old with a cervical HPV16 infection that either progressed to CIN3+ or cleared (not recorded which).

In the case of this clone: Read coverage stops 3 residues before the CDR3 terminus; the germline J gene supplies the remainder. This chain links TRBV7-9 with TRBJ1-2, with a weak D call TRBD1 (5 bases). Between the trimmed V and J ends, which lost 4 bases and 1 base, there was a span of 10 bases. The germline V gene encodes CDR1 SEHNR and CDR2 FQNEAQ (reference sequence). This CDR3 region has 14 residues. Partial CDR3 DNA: TGTGCCAGCAGCTCCCCCAGGGTTAACTATGGC. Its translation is CASSSPRVNYG. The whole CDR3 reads CASSSPRVNYGYTF.

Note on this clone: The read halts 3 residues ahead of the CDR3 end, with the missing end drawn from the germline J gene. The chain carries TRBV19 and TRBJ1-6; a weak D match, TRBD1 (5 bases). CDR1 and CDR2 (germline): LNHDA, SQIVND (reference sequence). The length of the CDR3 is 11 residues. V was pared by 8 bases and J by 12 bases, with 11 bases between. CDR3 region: CASGGKEPLHF. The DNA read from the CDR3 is TGTGCCAGTGGGGGGAAGGAACCC. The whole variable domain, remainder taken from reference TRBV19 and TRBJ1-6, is DGGITQSPKYLFRKEGQNVTLSCEQNLNHDAMYWYRQDPGQGLRLIYYSQIVNDFQKGDIAEGYSVSREKKESFPLTVTSAQKNPTAFYLCASGGKEPLHFGNGTRLTVT.

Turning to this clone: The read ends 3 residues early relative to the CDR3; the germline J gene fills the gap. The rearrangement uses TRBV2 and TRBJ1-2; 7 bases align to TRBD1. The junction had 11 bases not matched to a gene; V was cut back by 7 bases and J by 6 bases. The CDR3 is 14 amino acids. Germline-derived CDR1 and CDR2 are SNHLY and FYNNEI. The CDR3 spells CASIQTRTGDGYTF. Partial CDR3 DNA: TGTGCCAGCATACAGACGCGGACAGGCGATGGC.

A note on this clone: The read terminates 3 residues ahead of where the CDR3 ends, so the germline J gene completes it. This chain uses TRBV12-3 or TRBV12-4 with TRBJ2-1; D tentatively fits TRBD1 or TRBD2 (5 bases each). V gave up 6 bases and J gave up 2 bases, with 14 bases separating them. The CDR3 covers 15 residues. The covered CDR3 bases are TGTGCCAGCAGCCGAGGGGTGGCAACCTACAATGAG. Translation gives CASSRGVATYNE. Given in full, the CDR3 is CASSRGVATYNEQFF.

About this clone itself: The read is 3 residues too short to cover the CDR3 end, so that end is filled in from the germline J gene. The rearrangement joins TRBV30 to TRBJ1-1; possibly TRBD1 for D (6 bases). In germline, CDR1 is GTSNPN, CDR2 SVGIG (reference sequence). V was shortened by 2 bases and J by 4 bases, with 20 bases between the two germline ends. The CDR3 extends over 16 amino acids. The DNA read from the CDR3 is TGTGCCTGGAGTACTACGGGGGGCGGGTTAGGCACTGAA. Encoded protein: CAWSTTGGGLGTE. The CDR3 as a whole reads CAWSTTGGGLGTEAFF.

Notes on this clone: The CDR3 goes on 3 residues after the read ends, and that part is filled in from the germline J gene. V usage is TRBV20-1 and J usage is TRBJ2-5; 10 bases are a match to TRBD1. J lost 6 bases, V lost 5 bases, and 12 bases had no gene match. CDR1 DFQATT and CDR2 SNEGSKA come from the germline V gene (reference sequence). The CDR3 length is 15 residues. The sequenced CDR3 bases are TGCAGTGCTGAGGTAGCCGGGACAGGGGTGCAGACC. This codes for CSAEVAGTGVQT. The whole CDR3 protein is CSAEVAGTGVQTQYF.

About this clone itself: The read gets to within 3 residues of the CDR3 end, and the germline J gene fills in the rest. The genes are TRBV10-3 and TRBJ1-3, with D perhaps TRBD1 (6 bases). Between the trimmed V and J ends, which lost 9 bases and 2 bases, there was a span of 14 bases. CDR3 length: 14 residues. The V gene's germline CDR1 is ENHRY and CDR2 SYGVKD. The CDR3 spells CAISSTGPGNTIYF. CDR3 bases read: TGTGCCATTAGTTCGACAGGTCCTGGAAACACC.

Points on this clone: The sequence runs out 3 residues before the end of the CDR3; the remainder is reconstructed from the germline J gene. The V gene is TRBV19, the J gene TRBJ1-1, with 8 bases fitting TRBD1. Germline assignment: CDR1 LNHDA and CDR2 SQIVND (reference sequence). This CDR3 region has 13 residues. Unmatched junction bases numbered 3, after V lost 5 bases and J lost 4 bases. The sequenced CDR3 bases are TGTGCCAGTAGTTTTACAGGGGGCACTGAA. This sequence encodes CASSFTGGTE. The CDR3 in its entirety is CASSFTGGTEAFF.

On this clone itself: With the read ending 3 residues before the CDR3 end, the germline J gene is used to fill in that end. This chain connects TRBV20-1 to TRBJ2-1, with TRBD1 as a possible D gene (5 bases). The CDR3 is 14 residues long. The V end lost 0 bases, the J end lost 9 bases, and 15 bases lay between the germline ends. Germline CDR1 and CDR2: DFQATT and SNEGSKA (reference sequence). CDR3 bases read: TGCAGTGCTAGAGACGCACAGGTTCAGGTTGAG. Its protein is CSARDAQVQVE. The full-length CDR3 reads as CSARDAQVQVEQFF.

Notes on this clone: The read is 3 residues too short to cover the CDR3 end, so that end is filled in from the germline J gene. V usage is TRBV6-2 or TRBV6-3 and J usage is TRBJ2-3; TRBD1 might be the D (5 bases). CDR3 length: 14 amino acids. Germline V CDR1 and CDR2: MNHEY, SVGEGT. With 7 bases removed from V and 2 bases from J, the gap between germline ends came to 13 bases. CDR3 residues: CASILGHLTDTQYF. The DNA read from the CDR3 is TGTGCCAGCATCCTAGGACACCTCACAGATACG.

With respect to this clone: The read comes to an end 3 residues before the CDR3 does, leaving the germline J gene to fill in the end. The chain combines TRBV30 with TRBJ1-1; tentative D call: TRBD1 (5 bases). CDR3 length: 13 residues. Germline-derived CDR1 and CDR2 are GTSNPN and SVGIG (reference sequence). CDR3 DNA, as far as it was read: TGTGCCTGGAAGTCAGGGCAGGGTGTTTCA. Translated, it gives CAWKSGQGVS. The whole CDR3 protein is CAWKSGQGVSAFF.

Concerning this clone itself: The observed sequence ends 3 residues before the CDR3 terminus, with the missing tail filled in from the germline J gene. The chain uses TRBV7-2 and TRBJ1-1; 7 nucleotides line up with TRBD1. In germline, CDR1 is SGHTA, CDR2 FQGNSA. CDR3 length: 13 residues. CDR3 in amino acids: CASSLYRTGEAFF. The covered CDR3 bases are TGTGCCAGCAGCTTATATAGGACAGGAGAA.

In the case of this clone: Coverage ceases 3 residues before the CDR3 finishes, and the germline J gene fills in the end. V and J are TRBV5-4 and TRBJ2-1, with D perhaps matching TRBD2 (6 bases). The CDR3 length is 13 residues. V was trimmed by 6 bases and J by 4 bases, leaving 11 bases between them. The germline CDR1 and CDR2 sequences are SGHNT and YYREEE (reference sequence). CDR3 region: CASNGDSYNEQFF. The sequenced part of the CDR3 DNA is TGTGCCAGCAACGGGGACTCATACAATGAG.

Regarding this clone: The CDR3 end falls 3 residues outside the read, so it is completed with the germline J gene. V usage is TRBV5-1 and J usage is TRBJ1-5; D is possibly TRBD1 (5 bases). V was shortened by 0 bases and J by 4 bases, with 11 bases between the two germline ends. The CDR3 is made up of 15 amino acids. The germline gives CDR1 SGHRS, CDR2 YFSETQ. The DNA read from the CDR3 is TGCGCCAGCAGCTTGGCGGGGGGGAAAAATCAGCCC. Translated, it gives CASSLAGGKNQP. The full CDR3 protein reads CASSLAGGKNQPQHF.

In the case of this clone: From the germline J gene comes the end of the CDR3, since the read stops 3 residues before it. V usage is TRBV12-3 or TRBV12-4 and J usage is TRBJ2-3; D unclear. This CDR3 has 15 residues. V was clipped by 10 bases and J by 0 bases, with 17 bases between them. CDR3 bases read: TGTGCCACCCAACGACTCGAAACTAGCACAGATACG. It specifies CATQRLETSTDT. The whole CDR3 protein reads CATQRLETSTDTQYF.

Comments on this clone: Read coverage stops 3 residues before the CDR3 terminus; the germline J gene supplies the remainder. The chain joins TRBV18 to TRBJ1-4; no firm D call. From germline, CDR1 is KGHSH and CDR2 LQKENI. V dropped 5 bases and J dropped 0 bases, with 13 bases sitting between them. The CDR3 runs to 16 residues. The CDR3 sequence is CASSGQAIATNEKLFF. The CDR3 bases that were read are TGTGCCAGCTCAGGTCAGGCGATAGCAACTAATGAAAAA.

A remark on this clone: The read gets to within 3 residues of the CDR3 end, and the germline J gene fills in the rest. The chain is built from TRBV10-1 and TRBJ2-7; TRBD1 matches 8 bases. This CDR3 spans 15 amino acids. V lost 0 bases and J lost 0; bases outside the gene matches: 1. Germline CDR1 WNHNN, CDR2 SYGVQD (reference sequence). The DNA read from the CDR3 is TGCGCCAGCAGTGAGTCGACAGGGGCCTCCTACGAG. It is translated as CASSESTGASYE. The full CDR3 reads CASSESTGASYEQYF.

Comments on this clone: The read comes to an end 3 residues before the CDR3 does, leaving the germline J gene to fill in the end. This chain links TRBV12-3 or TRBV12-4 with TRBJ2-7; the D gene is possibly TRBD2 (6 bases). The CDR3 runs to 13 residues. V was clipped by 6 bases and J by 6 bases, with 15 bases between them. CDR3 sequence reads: CASSRLGGGEQYF. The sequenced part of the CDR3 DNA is TGTGCCAGCAGCCGACTCGGGGGTGGCGAG.

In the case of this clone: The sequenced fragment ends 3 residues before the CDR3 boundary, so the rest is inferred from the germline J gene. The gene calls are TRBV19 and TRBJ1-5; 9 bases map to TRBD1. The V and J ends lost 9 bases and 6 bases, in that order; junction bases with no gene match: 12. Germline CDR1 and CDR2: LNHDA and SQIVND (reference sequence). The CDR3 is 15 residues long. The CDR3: CASRPGTGLRQPQHF. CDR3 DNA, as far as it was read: TGTGCCAGCCGGCCCGGGACAGGGCTTCGTCAGCCC.

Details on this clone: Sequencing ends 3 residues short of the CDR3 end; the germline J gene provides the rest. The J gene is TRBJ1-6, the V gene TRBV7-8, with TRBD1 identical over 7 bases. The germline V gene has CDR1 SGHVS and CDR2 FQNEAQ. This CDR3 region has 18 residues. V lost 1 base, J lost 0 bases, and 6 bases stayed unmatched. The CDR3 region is CASSLVGTESSYNSPLHF. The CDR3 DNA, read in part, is TGTGCCAGCAGCTTAGTTGGGACAGAGAGCTCCTATAATTCACCC.

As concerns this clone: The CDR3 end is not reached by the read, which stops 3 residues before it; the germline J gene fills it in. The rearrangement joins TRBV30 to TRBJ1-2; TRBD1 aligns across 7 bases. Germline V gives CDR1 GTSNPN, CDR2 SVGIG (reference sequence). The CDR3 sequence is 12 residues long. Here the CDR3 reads CAWTYDREGYTF. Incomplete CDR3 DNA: TGTGCCTGGACGTACGACAGGGAAGGC.